This T cell receptor (beta chain) came from a study of OX40 agonist ivuxolimab in advanced cancers. Study context: Six ivuxolimab dose levels, 0.01 to 10 mg/kg, were given intravenously every 2 weeks. Points from the study as a whole: Low clonal expansion, among the lowest seen, marked partial responders at 0.1-3.0 mg/kg. Nonresponders, in some cases, also had low normalized T-cell clonal expansion.

As regards this clone: The antigen remains undetermined.

Clones were sequenced by immunoSEQ multiplex PCR, and TCRdb holds only the in-frame ones, with some missing. Of 15,000 to 20,000 clones in the sample, about 88% were seen once. The CDR3 is 15 amino acids. The V gene lost 4 bases and the J gene lost 4 bases, with 16 bases spanning the gap. Germline-derived CDR1 and CDR2 are MNHEY and SMNVEV (reference sequence). This clonotype was obtained from an adult with an advanced solid tumor such as melanoma, head and neck, liver or kidney cancer. The chain combines TRBV27 with TRBJ1-2; no firm D call. The sample here was CD4+ or CD8+ T cells sorted from blood, taken in a trial of the OX40 agonist ivuxolimab. The CDR3 spells CASSSNARVGYGYTF. The CDR3 nucleotides are TGTGCCAGCAGTTCGAACGCAAGGGTTGGCTATGGCTACACCTTC.